This T cell receptor beta chain was sequenced in a study of cytomegalovirus exposure and HLA in healthy donors. Germline CDR1 is LNHDA and CDR2 is SQIVND (reference sequence). Trimming cost V 3 bases and J 0 bases, with 11 bases left between them. The CDR3 is made up of 15 amino acids. The PCR used 60 Vbeta and 13 Jbeta primers. Produced via immunoSEQ multiplex PCR; TCRdb's table is partial and in-frame only. Of 100,000 to 150,000 clones in the sample, 74% were seen once. This clone was picked up one time. Its antigen is not identified. The study, taken as a whole, reports: Later, an analysis showed that TCR beta chains associated with HLA were more clonally expanded than others that were equally common. Association of a missense DCLRE1C variant with TCR beta V- and J-gene trimming was reported in a later analysis.

The TCR originated in a woman between 50 and 59 years old in good health and CMV-seropositive. Input material: PBMCs. The chain joins TRBV19 to TRBJ1-1; a possible D gene is TRBD1 (5 bases). In DNA, the CDR3 is TGTGCCAGTAGTATGGGGGGGATGATGAACACTGAAGCTTTCTTT. It specifies CASSMGGMMNTEAFF.